The next 32 T cell receptor beta chains were all read from a single sample in a study of Tregs in tolerant kidney transplant recipients. Mixed chimerism was transient after nonmyeloablative marrow transplants from related graft donors. Clones were read by immunoSEQ multiplex PCR, and TCRdb kept only the in-frame ones, dropping some. The sample carries 20,000 to 25,000 clones, 81% recorded once. The sample in question was CD8+ T cells from blood (PBMCs), obtained 6 months after the transplant. These receptors originate from a human patient who received a combined kidney and bone marrow transplant. Some T cells may have originated in the graft donor.

This clone ranks as medium-sized. This sequence joins TRBV4-1 and TRBJ2-1; D may be TRBD1 (6 bases). With 7 bases removed from V and 0 bases from J, the gap between germline ends came to 19 bases. The V gene's germline CDR1 is MGHRA and CDR2 YSYEKL. The CDR3 is made up of 17 amino acids. CDR3 protein: CASTPLGAQSSYNEQFF. The CDR3 DNA reads as TGCGCCAGCACACCCCTGGGGGCCCAGAGCTCCTACAATGAGCAGTTCTTC.

In regard to this clone: One end of the junction varies from germline; a read error may be responsible. V gene TRBV28 combines with J gene TRBJ2-7; maybe TRBD1 (6 bases). The germline V gene encodes CDR1 MDHEN and CDR2 SYDVKM. The CDR3 has 14 amino acids. CDR3 loop: CASSIPPSRTAPNF. The CDR3, as DNA: TGTGCCAGCAGTATTCCACCGTCCCGGACAGCGCCAAACTTC.

The chain carries TRBV13 and TRBJ2-7; 8 positions match TRBD2. Germline V lookup: CDR1 PRHDT, CDR2 FYEKMQ (reference sequence). This CDR3 region has 15 residues. Trimming removed 2 bases from V and 5 bases from J; junction bases left unmatched: 8. The chain's CDR3 is CASSLLSGTHDEQYF. CDR3 DNA sequence: TGTGCCAGCAGCTTACTTAGCGGGACACACGACGAGCAGTACTTC.

V is TRBV5-6 and J is TRBJ2-5; D is uncertain. CDR3 length: 13 residues. From germline, CDR1 is SGHDT and CDR2 YYEEEE. V was clipped by 0 bases and J by 4 bases, with 7 bases between them. The CDR3 DNA sequence: TGTGCCAGCAGCTTGGAAAACGGAGAGACCCAGTACTTC. Protein: CASSLENGETQYF.

V and J are TRBV4-1 and TRBJ2-7; TRBD1 aligns across 8 bases. The CDR3 sequence is 14 residues long. Germline CDR1 and CDR2: MGHRA and YSYEKL. The ends lost 2 bases at V and 4 bases at J; junction bases unmatched: 4. The CDR3 DNA reads TGCGCCAGCAGCCAAAGACAGGGGTCGTACGAGCAGTACTTC. It translates to CASSQRQGSYEQYF.

V is TRBV6-5 and J is TRBJ2-5, with TRBD1 matching over 7 bases. The germline CDR1 and CDR2 sequences are MNHEY and SVGAGI. The V and J ends lost 5 bases and 2 bases, in that order; junction bases with no gene match: 5. CDR3 length: 14 residues. For the CDR3, the DNA is TGTGCCAGCAGTGACAGGGAAGATCAAGAGACCCAGTACTTC. The encoded protein is CASSDREDQETQYF.

The chain combines TRBV29-1 with TRBJ2-7; tentatively, D is TRBD2 (6 bases). V was pared by 4 bases and J by 2 bases, with 21 bases between. From germline, CDR1 is SQVTM and CDR2 ANQGSEA. The CDR3 consists of 16 residues. The CDR3 DNA reads TGCAGCGTTGGGGGGACTCCCGGACGGTGGGCCTACGAGCAGTACTTC. This sequence encodes CSVGGTPGRWAYEQYF.

The CDR3 DNA is TGTGCCAGCAGTTACCACAGGGGGCTAAAGACCGGGGAGCTGTTTTTT. Translation: CASSYHRGLKTGELFF. The gene calls are TRBV6-5 and TRBJ2-2; 9 bases fit TRBD1. J lost 5 bases, V lost 2 bases, and 6 bases had no gene match. The CDR3 runs to 16 residues. Germline CDR1 reads MNHEY; CDR2 reads SVGAGI.

The J gene is TRBJ1-2, the V gene TRBV7-6; the match to TRBD1 covers 10 bases. The V gene end was trimmed by 0 bases and the J gene end by 6 bases; junction bases not matched to a gene: 10. This CDR3 comprises 17 residues. Per germline, CDR1 SGHVS and CDR2 FNYEAQ. The CDR3 bases are TGTGCCAGCAGCTTAGCCGGGACAGGGGCCTTAAGGGATGGCTACACCTTC. Its translation is CASSLAGTGALRDGYTF.

The chain employs TRBV7-9 and TRBJ2-7; D is unresolved. There are 13 residues in the CDR3. Trimming stripped 6 bases from V and 0 bases from J, with 9 bases between. The V gene's germline CDR1 is SEHNR and CDR2 FQNEAQ (reference sequence). This chain's CDR3 is CASSHPGSYEQYF. The DNA for the CDR3 is TGTGCCAGCAGTCATCCGGGCTCCTACGAGCAGTACTTC. Full variable domain (missing parts from reference TRBV7-9 and TRBJ2-7): DTGVSQNPRHKITKRGQNVTFRCDPISEHNRLYWYRQTLGQGPEFLTYFQNEAQLEKSRLLSDRFSAERPKGSFSTLEIQRTEQGDSAMYLCASSHPGSYEQYFGPGTRLTVT.

The chain uses TRBV19 and TRBJ2-2, with 8 bases aligning to TRBD1. V dropped 4 bases and J dropped 4; count of bases not matched to a gene: 5. Germline CDR1 reads LNHDA; CDR2 reads SQIVND (reference sequence). The CDR3 totals 15 residues. CDR3 nucleotide sequence: TGTGCCAGTAGTACCAGGGGGCGTAGCACCGGGGAGCTGTTTTTT. Its translation: CASSTRGRSTGELFF. The entire variable domain, with the rest obtained from reference TRBV19 and TRBJ2-2, is as follows: DGGITQSPKYLFRKEGQNVTLSCEQNLNHDAMYWYRQDPGQGLRLIYYSQIVNDFQKGDIAEGYSVSREKKESFPLTVTSAQKNPTAFYLCASSTRGRSTGELFFGEGSRLTVL.

The chain uses TRBV7-6 and TRBJ2-1, with D maybe TRBD1 (6 bases). The V end lost 5 bases, the J end lost 6 bases, and 23 bases lay between the germline ends. The germline V gene encodes CDR1 SGHVS and CDR2 FNYEAQ. The CDR3 is 17 amino acids. Written as DNA, the CDR3 is TGTGCCAGCAGCCTAGGACGGCTAGGGGGAAGGGTCAATGAGCAGTTCTTC. It encodes CASSLGRLGGRVNEQFF.

This chain joins TRBV4-3 and TRBJ2-7, with 7 bases lining up with TRBD1. The CDR3 is 15 amino acids. V lost 4 bases, J lost 2 bases, and 8 bases stayed unmatched. The germline V gene encodes CDR1 LGHNA and CDR2 YSLEER. The CDR3 protein is CASSLFRGSTYEQYF. The CDR3 DNA reads as TGCGCCAGCAGCCTTTTCAGGGGGAGTACCTACGAGCAGTACTTC.

This chain uses TRBV5-6 with TRBJ2-5; TRBD2 might be the D (5 bases). V was cut by 4 bases and J by 1 base, with 11 bases left in between. The V gene's germline CDR1 is SGHDT and CDR2 YYEEEE. The CDR3 is made up of 14 amino acids. The chain's CDR3 is CASSTAGVQETQYF. CDR3 DNA: TGTGCCAGCAGCACAGCCGGGGTCCAAGAGACCCAGTACTTC.

The chain combines TRBV7-9 with TRBJ1-4, with unresolved D. This CDR3 is built from 13 residues. The V end was cut by 2 bases, the J end by 8 bases, with 9 bases between. The germline gives CDR1 SEHNR, CDR2 FQNEAQ (reference sequence). The CDR3 here is CASSLSGREKLFF. The CDR3 DNA reads as TGTGCCAGCAGCTTATCTGGCAGGGAAAAACTGTTTTTT.

The rearrangement links TRBV11-3 to TRBJ2-1; possible D gene TRBD2, 6 bases. Looked up from germline, CDR1 is SGHNT and CDR2 is YENEEA. The germline V and J ends were trimmed by 6 bases and 6 bases, with 12 bases remaining between them. This CDR3 is 13 amino acids long. CDR3 bases: TGTGCCAGCAGTCAGGGACTCAGCAATGAGCAGTTCTTC. Amino acid sequence: CASSQGLSNEQFF.

This chain uses TRBV19 with TRBJ2-7; possibly TRBD1 for D (7 bases). This CDR3 contains 15 residues. CDR1 is LNHDA and CDR2 is SQIVND in the germline V gene (reference sequence). The V and J ends lost 3 bases and 4 bases respectively, with 16 bases between them. The CDR3 nucleotides are TGTGCCAGTAGTATGGAGGGGGCACCGTCTTACGAGCAGTACTTC. It is translated as CASSMEGAPSYEQYF.

V gene TRBV19 combines with J gene TRBJ2-1, with TRBD1 matching 10 bases. CDR3 size: 15 residues. The V gene's germline CDR1 is LNHDA and CDR2 SQIVND (reference sequence). Unmatched junction bases numbered 3, after V lost 5 bases and J lost 2 bases. The CDR3 region has the DNA TGTGCCAGTAGTTTGACAGGGGGCGCCTACAATGAGCAGTTCTTC. This codes for CASSLTGGAYNEQFF.

The rearrangement uses TRBV19 and TRBJ2-7; D is perhaps TRBD2 (6 bases). V lost 2 bases to trimming and J lost 2 bases, with 7 bases between them. The germline gives CDR1 LNHDA, CDR2 SQIVND (reference sequence). This CDR3 has 13 amino acids. Written as DNA, the CDR3 is TGTGCCAGTAGTATACGGGGGACCTACGAGCAGTACTTC. Its translation is CASSIRGTYEQYF.

In its sample, this clone ranks as large. The V gene is TRBV5-6, the J gene TRBJ2-7; no clear D. Germline values: CDR1 SGHDT, CDR2 YYEEEE. The CDR3 covers 11 residues. Trimming cost V 1 base and J 5 bases, with 4 bases left between them. CDR3 sequence: CASSLYNEQYF. CDR3 DNA: TGTGCCAGCAGCTTGTATAACGAGCAGTACTTC.

The chain combines TRBV6-5 with TRBJ1-2; D is unclear. Trimming shortened V by 6 bases and J by 4 bases, and 12 bases separated the two germline ends. The CDR3 covers 13 residues. CDR1 and CDR2 from the germline V gene are MNHEY and SVGAGI. The CDR3 nucleotides are TGTGCCAGCAGCCCCCAACAGACCTATGGCTACACCTTC. As protein: CASSPQQTYGYTF.

For this clone: At one end the junction does not follow the germline gene, possibly because of a read error. Different DNA sequences within this sample yield the same CDR3. The chain joins TRBV2 to TRBJ2-7; 7 bases match TRBD1. The CDR3 is 12 residues long. The germline V gene has CDR1 SNHLY and CDR2 FYNNEI. This CDR3 is CAILTGSYEQYF. CDR3 sequence (DNA): TGTGCCATTCTGACAGGGTCCTACGAGCAATACTTC. Together with reference TRBV2 and TRBJ2-7, the CDR3 gives the full variable domain: EPEVTQTPSHQVTQMGQEVILRCVPISNHLYFYWYRQILGQKVEFLVSFYNNEISEKSEIFDDQFSVERPDGSNFTLKIRSTKLEDSAMYFCAILTGSYEQYFGPGTRLTVT.

This chain joins TRBV9 and TRBJ2-7; the D gene is possibly TRBD1 (5 bases). Trimming took off 4 bases at V and 5 bases at J, with 13 bases between the two ends. This CDR3 is 13 amino acids long. Per germline, CDR1 SGDLS and CDR2 YYNGEE. CDR3 DNA sequence: TGTGCCAGCAGCTTTCAGGGATCCCACGAGCAGTACTTC. It specifies CASSFQGSHEQYF.

J is TRBJ2-7 and V is TRBV6-1, with a possible D match to TRBD2 (5 bases). This CDR3 contains 12 residues. V gave up 6 bases and J gave up 2 bases, with 8 bases separating them. Germline V CDR1 and CDR2: MNHNS, SASEGT. The CDR3 bases are TGTGCCAGCAGCCTAGCCCCCTACGAGCAGTACTTC. Residues: CASSLAPYEQYF.

This chain links TRBV5-6 with TRBJ2-7; 11 nucleotides line up with TRBD1. This CDR3 has 14 amino acids. Looked up from germline, CDR1 is SGHDT and CDR2 is YYEEEE. Trimming removed 2 bases from V and 6 bases from J; junction bases left unmatched: 4. CDR3 amino acids: CASSFGQGAGEQYF. DNA of the CDR3: TGTGCCAGCAGCTTTGGACAGGGGGCGGGCGAGCAGTACTTC.

As to this clone: This specimen includes other DNA sequences encoding the same CDR3. This rearrangement joins TRBV5-5 to TRBJ1-5; no clear D. Per germline, CDR1 SGHKS and CDR2 YYEKEE (reference sequence). The V end lost 0 bases, the J end lost 0 bases, and 7 bases lay between the germline ends. The CDR3 runs to 15 residues. This CDR3 is CASSLAFISNQPQHF. In DNA, the CDR3 is TGTGCCAGCAGCTTGGCCTTTATTAGCAATCAGCCCCAGCATTTT.

The rearrangement joins TRBV6-5 to TRBJ2-2; 9 nucleotides match TRBD1. With V trimmed by 5 bases and J by 5 bases, 3 bases remained unmatched. The CDR3 runs 14 residues. Per germline, CDR1 MNHEY and CDR2 SVGAGI. CDR3 sequence: CASSGDRVTGELFF. In nucleotides, the CDR3 is TGTGCCAGCAGTGGGGACAGGGTGACCGGGGAGCTGTTTTTT.

Written as DNA, the CDR3 is TGTGCCAGCAGTGCTAGGGACAGGGGGGATGAAAAACTGTTTTTT. It specifies CASSARDRGDEKLFF. This sequence joins TRBV27 and TRBJ1-4; 11 bases agree with TRBD1. V was pared by 5 bases and J by 6 bases, with 5 bases of the junction left unmatched. Germline values: CDR1 MNHEY, CDR2 SMNVEV (reference sequence). CDR3 size: 15 residues.

J is TRBJ1-1 and V is TRBV30, with D maybe TRBD1 (6 bases). Germline CDR1 is GTSNPN and CDR2 is SVGIG (reference sequence). CDR3 size: 13 residues. With 2 bases removed from V and 1 base from J, the gap between germline ends came to 8 bases. This chain's CDR3 is CAWSTTGNTEAFF. CDR3 sequence (DNA): TGTGCCTGGAGTACGACAGGGAACACTGAAGCTTTCTTT.

The CDR3 reads CASSPVPGGLDTQYF. DNA for the CDR3: TGTGCCAGCAGCCCCGTTCCGGGGGGCCTGGATACGCAGTATTTT. V is TRBV7-3 and J is TRBJ2-3; D is perhaps TRBD2 (7 bases). V lost 5 bases and J lost 6, with 18 bases in between. This CDR3 has 15 residues. CDR1 is SGHTA, CDR2 FQGTGA, per germline.

This chain connects TRBV18 to TRBJ1-3, with unresolved D. The V gene lost 2 bases and the J gene lost 1 base, with 9 bases spanning the gap. CDR1 is KGHSH, CDR2 LQKENI, per germline. This CDR3 is built from 15 residues. CDR3 coding DNA: TGTGCCAGCTCACCAGAGAGCTCTTCTGGAAACACCATATATTTT. Translation: CASSPESSSGNTIYF.

J is TRBJ2-6 and V is TRBV10-1, with D maybe TRBD1 (5 bases). Germline V gene lookup returns CDR1 WNHNN and CDR2 SYGVQD (reference sequence). The CDR3 has 18 residues. Trimming cost V 7 bases and J 0 bases, with 19 bases left between them. CDR3 sequence reads: CASTLRALFLSGANVLTF. The CDR3 region has the DNA TGCGCCAGCACCCTCAGGGCGCTCTTCCTCTCTGGGGCCAACGTCCTGACTTTC.